A single sample gave rise to the 15 T cell receptor beta chains below, sequenced in a study of T cell repertoires in cytomegalovirus infection. TCRdb independently ran MiXCR on the reads; one entry per CDR3 protein. Among roughly 500,000 distinct CDR3 sequences listed, approximately 16% were seen once. The sequenced material came from CD8+ T cells from PBMCs. These receptors originate from a human donor in good health (CMV status not recorded). Some clones in this sample may be carry-over from other donors' samples.

This clonotype has only a few counts. The V gene is TRBV27, the J gene TRBJ1-2; a weak D match, TRBD1 (6 bases). Per germline, CDR1 MNHEY and CDR2 SMNVEV (reference sequence). The CDR3 spans 17 residues. V was trimmed by 5 bases and J by 0 bases, leaving 19 bases between them. The CDR3 DNA sequence: TGTGCCAGCAGTCCGTCGCCTAACAGGGAGGCTAACTATGGCTACACCTTC. Residues: CASSPSPNREANYGYTF.

This clonotype was found many times. The J gene is TRBJ1-1, the V gene TRBV7-9; D may be TRBD1 (5 bases). The CDR3 spans 14 residues. V lost 6 bases and J lost 5, with 16 bases in between. Germline CDR1 and CDR2: SEHNR and FQNEAQ (reference sequence). The CDR3: CASRSTGGETEAFF. The CDR3 DNA reads as TGTGCCAGCAGATCCACCGGAGGGGAAACTGAAGCTTTCTTT.

The chain combines TRBV10-2 with TRBJ2-7, with D possibly matching TRBD1 (8 bases). The V gene lost 6 bases and the J gene lost 7 bases, with 19 bases spanning the gap. CDR3 length: 14 amino acids. Germline CDR1 WSHSY, CDR2 SAAADI. In nucleotides, the CDR3 is TGCGCCAGCAGGGAGCAGGGGGCGCGGGGGGAGCAGTACTTC. This encodes CASREQGARGEQYF.

This clonotype was counted many times. The CDR3 region has the DNA TGTGCCAGCAGCAGGCAGGGGAGGGATGAGCAGTTCTTC. Translated, it gives CASSRQGRDEQFF. This rearrangement joins TRBV4-2 to TRBJ2-1; the D gene is possibly TRBD2 (7 bases). The CDR3 contains 13 residues. V was trimmed by 5 bases and J by 8 bases, leaving 13 bases between them. The germline gives CDR1 LGHNA, CDR2 YNFKEQ.

This clonotype was observed at least ten times. The J gene is TRBJ2-7, the V gene TRBV2; TRBD2 might be the D (6 bases). Germline V CDR1 and CDR2: SNHLY, FYNNEI. Trimming removed 0 bases from V and 1 base from J, with 7 bases in between. The CDR3 is 14 residues long. The CDR3: CASSEAGGSYEQYF. CDR3 coding DNA: TGTGCCAGCAGTGAAGCGGGAGGTTCCTACGAGCAGTACTTC. Using reference TRBV2 and TRBJ2-7 for the parts outside the CDR3, the full variable domain is EPEVTQTPSHQVTQMGQEVILRCVPISNHLYFYWYRQILGQKVEFLVSFYNNEISEKSEIFDDQFSVERPDGSNFTLKIRSTKLEDSAMYFCASSEAGGSYEQYFGPGTRLTVT.

This clonotype has a count of ten or more. The chain couples TRBV7-9 to TRBJ2-1; TRBD2 matches at 12 bases. Trimming took 5 bases from V and 3 from J; bases not matched to a gene: 5. The CDR3 has 16 amino acids. Germline CDR1 is SEHNR and CDR2 is FQNEAQ (reference sequence). CDR3 coding DNA: TGTGCCAGCAGCCCTGGACTAGCGGGGAGCTACAATGAGCAGTTCTTC. It yields the protein CASSPGLAGSYNEQFF.

Only a few counts were recorded for this clonotype. The V call is TRBV2, the J call TRBJ1-1, with TRBD1 matching 7 bases. The CDR3 extends over 15 amino acids. The V and J ends lost 6 bases and 0 bases, in that order; junction bases with no gene match: 7. The germline V gene encodes CDR1 SNHLY and CDR2 FYNNEI. CDR3 DNA sequence: TGTGCCAGCAGCGCCCGGACAGGAGTGAACACTGAAGCTTTCTTT. It encodes CASSARTGVNTEAFF.

Ten or more counts support this clonotype. The V and J genes are TRBV7-9 and TRBJ2-2, with unresolved D. This CDR3 contains 12 residues. Germline V gene sequence: CDR1 SEHNR, CDR2 FQNEAQ (reference sequence). V shed 5 bases and J shed 5 bases, with 6 bases lying between them. CDR3 nucleotide sequence: TGTGCCAGCAGCCCAGAAACCGGGGAGCTGTTTTTT. It yields the protein CASSPETGELFF.

The CDR3 spells CSARPLAGGPNEQFF. The DNA for the CDR3 is TGCAGTGCTAGGCCACTAGCGGGAGGCCCCAATGAGCAGTTCTTC. J is TRBJ2-1 and V is TRBV20-1; 12 nucleotides match TRBD2. V dropped 3 bases and J dropped 6; count of bases not matched to a gene: 6. CDR3 length equals 15 residues. Per the germline V gene, CDR1 is DFQATT and CDR2 is SNEGSKA (reference sequence).

This clonotype was seen ten or more times. The V and J genes are TRBV7-8 and TRBJ1-2; tentative D call: TRBD1 (5 bases). The CDR3 is 14 amino acids. V gave up 1 base and J gave up 4 bases, with 10 bases separating them. In germline, CDR1 is SGHVS, CDR2 FQNEAQ. This chain's CDR3 is CASSLEGQVYGYTF. The CDR3 nucleotides read TGTGCCAGCAGCTTAGAGGGGCAAGTCTATGGCTACACCTTC.

Remarks on this clonotype: Since no conserved phenylalanine or tryptophan closes the CDR3, a read error is the likely cause. V is TRBV4-2 and J is TRBJ2-1; TRBD1 agrees at 8 bases. Germline V gene sequence: CDR1 LGHNA, CDR2 YNFKEQ. This CDR3 contains 15 residues. V lost 1 base and J lost 12; bases outside the gene matches: 11. The CDR3 protein is CASSQASDRAAVQFL. CDR3 coding DNA: TGTGCCAGCAGCCAAGCTTCGGACAGGGCGGCGGTGCAGTTCTTA.

This clonotype was counted many times. The chain is built from TRBV11-2 and TRBJ2-1; possibly TRBD2 for D (6 bases). The V end lost 6 bases, the J end lost 10 bases, and 13 bases lay between the germline ends. Germline V CDR1 and CDR2: SGHAT, FQNNGV. The CDR3 is 12 amino acids. CDR3 amino acids: CASSQLALEQFF. The CDR3 region has the DNA TGTGCCAGCAGTCAACTAGCTCTGGAGCAGTTCTTC.

The chain links TRBV18 to TRBJ2-3, with 10 bases lining up with TRBD2. This CDR3 has 16 amino acids. Germline V gene data show CDR1 as KGHSH and CDR2 as LQKENI. J was trimmed by 2 bases and V by 1 base; bases with no gene match: 3. Written as DNA, the CDR3 is TGTGCCAGCTCACCACAGCGGGGGGGAATCACAGATACGCAGTATTTT. The encoded protein is CASSPQRGGITDTQYF.

This clonotype was detected ten times or more. The chain's CDR3 is CASSELVNTEAFF. As DNA, the CDR3 is TGTGCCAGCAGCGAACTGGTAAACACTGAAGCTTTCTTT. The rearrangement joins TRBV7-9 to TRBJ1-1, with D unresolved. V was cut by 5 bases and J by 2 bases, with 9 bases left in between. Germline CDR1 SEHNR, CDR2 FQNEAQ (reference sequence). The CDR3 runs 13 residues.

This clonotype was picked up many times. The chain has TRBV6-8 and TRBJ2-3; D call uncertain. CDR1 and CDR2 (germline): MNHGY, SAAAGT. There are 14 residues in the CDR3. V lost 5 bases, J lost 5 bases, and 14 bases lay in between. CDR3 in amino acids: CASSSGWILDTQYF. Written as DNA, the CDR3 is TGTGCCAGCAGTAGTGGGTGGATTCTAGATACGCAGTATTTT.